The 21 T cell receptor beta chains in this list originate from one sample, sequenced in a study of beta chain features in type 1 diabetes. Overall study findings and caveats: For Type 1 diabetes patients, all four CD4+ subsets carried TCRB CDR3s that were moderately but significantly shorter.

Since all of the isolated RNA was reverse transcribed, expressed TCRB transcripts were what got sequenced. The repertoire was sequenced with immunoSEQ multiplex PCR; TCRdb's copy has only in-frame clones and lacks some. The sample yields hundreds of thousands of clones, about 14% seen once. These receptors have no identified antigens. Sequencing was done on a sample of naive CD4+ T cells from blood. The receptors were sampled from a man aged 18-30 years with type 1 diabetes.

For this clone: Other DNA sequences in the sample encode the same CDR3. The chain employs TRBV9 and TRBJ2-2; tentatively, D is TRBD1 (5 bases). Deletions cut 0 bases from V and 4 bases from J, with 7 bases between. Germline values: CDR1 SGDLS, CDR2 YYNGEE. CDR3 size: 14 residues. The DNA of the CDR3 is TGTGCCAGCAGCGTAGGGGGCGGCACCGGGGAGCTGTTTTTT. Residues: CASSVGGGTGELFF.

This clone was seen a few times. The V gene is TRBV11-3, the J gene TRBJ1-3; D gene ambiguous. The V gene lost 1 base and the J gene lost 4 bases, with 2 bases spanning the gap. There are 12 residues in the CDR3. Germline V gene lookup returns CDR1 SGHNT and CDR2 YENEEA. CDR3 DNA sequence: TGTGCCAGCAGCTTAGGAGGAAACACCATATATTTT. Translating gives CASSLGGNTIYF. Supplemented by reference TRBV11-3 and TRBJ1-3, the full variable domain reads EAGVVQSPRYKIIEKKQPVAFWCNPISGHNTLYWYLQNLGQGPELLIRYENEEAVDDSQLPKDRFSAERLKGVDSTLKIQPAELGDSAVYLCASSLGGNTIYFGEGSWLTVV.

Points on this clone: Different DNA sequences within this sample yield the same CDR3. The chain combines TRBV5-4 with TRBJ1-5, with 7 bases aligning to TRBD1. V lost 0 bases, J lost 0 bases, and 0 bases stayed unmatched. Germline CDR1 and CDR2: SGHNT and YYREEE (reference sequence). The CDR3 contains 15 residues. The DNA for the CDR3 is TGTGCCAGCAGCTTGGCAGGGGGTAGCAATCAGCCCCAGCATTTT. The encoded protein is CASSLAGGSNQPQHF.

This clone appeared a few times. This sequence joins TRBV5-1 and TRBJ2-5, with 9 bases that match TRBD2. CDR3 length equals 15 residues. V lost 2 bases, J lost 5 bases, and 7 bases stayed unmatched. Germline lookup yields CDR1 SGHRS and CDR2 YFSETQ. The CDR3 nucleotides read TGCGCCAGCAGCTTCCAAGCGGGAGGCGGGGAGACCCAGTACTTC. Its translation: CASSFQAGGGETQYF.

This clone has only one observation. The J gene is TRBJ2-2, the V gene TRBV7-9; D remains unclear. The CDR3 runs to 15 residues. V lost 2 bases to trimming and J lost 4 bases, with 11 bases between them. Per germline, CDR1 SEHNR and CDR2 FQNEAQ (reference sequence). The DNA for the CDR3 is TGTGCCAGCAGCTTAAGGGTATCCACCACCGGGGAGCTGTTTTTT. Translating it yields CASSLRVSTTGELFF.

This clone was detected a few times. The rearrangement joins TRBV21-1 to TRBJ1-6; the table names TRBD1, a call not compared with the DNA. TRBV21-1 counts as a pseudogene. The CDR3 spans 16 residues. The CDR3 region is CASSTKGASRGSPLHF. The CDR3 DNA sequence: TGTGCCAGCAGCACAAAAGGGGCCTCTCGTGGTTCACCCCTCCACTTT.

There are a few counts of this clone. The chain recombines TRBV14 with TRBJ2-1, with D uncertain. The CDR3 runs 13 residues. V dropped 0 bases and J dropped 5 bases, with 5 bases sitting between them. Germline V gene sequence: CDR1 SGHDN, CDR2 FVKESK. CDR3 loop: CASSQEFHNEQFF. The CDR3 coding sequence is TGTGCCAGCAGCCAAGAGTTCCACAATGAGCAGTTCTTC.

Only a few counts were recorded for this clone. The chain links TRBV9 to TRBJ2-7, with D possibly TRBD1 on 5 matching bases. The CDR3 runs 13 residues. Trimming took 0 bases from V and 6 from J, leaving 10 bases between them. Germline-derived CDR1 and CDR2 are SGDLS and YYNGEE. The chain's CDR3 is CASSVGYRGEQYF. The CDR3 DNA sequence: TGTGCCAGCAGCGTAGGATATAGGGGCGAGCAGTACTTC.

In its sample, this clone was seen a few times. V usage is TRBV14 and J usage is TRBJ2-7, with a possible D match to TRBD1 (5 bases). Germline assignment: CDR1 SGHDN and CDR2 FVKESK. The V end was cut by 2 bases, the J end by 3 bases, with 8 bases between. The length of the CDR3 is 13 residues. CDR3 in DNA: TGTGCCAGCAGCCAACCAGGGCACTACGAGCAGTACTTC. Translation: CASSQPGHYEQYF.

This CDR3 is CASTAGGGPNEQFF. The CDR3 nucleotides read TGTGCCTCCACAGCGGGGGGCGGCCCGAATGAGCAGTTCTTC. The chain combines TRBV7-9 with TRBJ2-1, with 9 bases fitting TRBD2. With 11 bases clipped from V and 7 bases from J, the junction kept 12 bases outside the gene matches. The CDR3 loop spans 14 amino acids. Germline V lookup: CDR1 SEHNR, CDR2 FQNEAQ (reference sequence).

This clone occurred a few times. Distinct nucleotide sequences in the sample also encode this CDR3. This chain uses TRBV7-2 with TRBJ1-1, with TRBD1 as a possible D gene (5 bases). CDR1 and CDR2 from the germline V gene are SGHTA and FQGNSA. Trimming removed 1 base at V and 2 bases at J, with 8 bases between. CDR3 length: 14 amino acids. CDR3 loop: CASSLDRGNTEAFF. CDR3 DNA sequence: TGTGCCAGCAGCTTAGATAGGGGAAACACTGAAGCTTTCTTT.

This chain connects TRBV6-6 to TRBJ2-5; 12 bases agree with TRBD2. Germline V lookup: CDR1 MNHNY, CDR2 SVGAGI (reference sequence). V trimming: 5 bases; J trimming: 3 bases; junction bases outside the gene matches: 4. This CDR3 spans 15 amino acids. This chain's CDR3 is CASSLAGGLEETQYF. In DNA form, the CDR3 reads TGTGCCAGCAGTCTAGCGGGGGGGTTGGAAGAGACCCAGTACTTC.

The chain employs TRBV6-5 and TRBJ2-7; TRBD1 agrees at 10 bases. Trimming took 6 bases from V and 0 from J; bases not matched to a gene: 5. There are 15 residues in the CDR3. Germline V lookup: CDR1 MNHEY, CDR2 SVGAGI. As DNA, the CDR3 is TGTGCCAGCAGGCGGGACAGGGGTAGCTCCTACGAGCAGTACTTC. This sequence encodes CASRRDRGSSYEQYF.

The chain carries TRBV18 and TRBJ1-1; D unresolved. The germline gives CDR1 KGHSH, CDR2 LQKENI. The V gene lost 10 bases and the J gene lost 0 bases, with 12 bases spanning the gap. There are 13 residues in the CDR3. Here the CDR3 reads CATRGDLNTEAFF. The CDR3 nucleotides read TGTGCCACCCGCGGTGATTTGAACACTGAAGCTTTCTTT.

This clone was seen more than once but under ten times. J is TRBJ2-7 and V is TRBV5-1; 7 bases are a match to TRBD1. This CDR3 has 15 residues. After removal of 0 bases from V and 1 base from J, the junction contained 4 bases not matched to a gene. CDR1 is SGHRS and CDR2 is YFSETQ in the germline V gene. CDR3 region: CASSLEQGFSYEQYF. The CDR3 nucleotides read TGCGCCAGCAGCTTGGAACAGGGGTTTTCCTACGAGCAGTACTTC.

This clone was seen more than once but under ten times. The chain has TRBV2 and TRBJ2-7; TRBD2 matches at 7 bases. The CDR3 contains 12 residues. Looked up from germline, CDR1 is SNHLY and CDR2 is FYNNEI. CDR3 sequence reads: CGGGRTTYEQYF. The DNA for the CDR3 is TGTGGGGGAGGGAGGACCACCTACGAGCAGTACTTC.

This chain joins TRBV25-1 and TRBJ2-4; D possibly corresponds to TRBD1 (5 bases). Germline V CDR1 and CDR2: MGHDK, SYGVNS. This CDR3 has 14 residues. The V and J ends lost 4 bases and 8 bases respectively, with 15 bases between them. The CDR3 loop reads CASSARGGSDIQYF. The CDR3 DNA reads as TGTGCCAGCAGTGCTAGGGGTGGATCAGACATTCAGTACTTC.

The V call is TRBV2, the J call TRBJ1-4; tentatively, D is TRBD1 (5 bases). Trimming removed 2 bases from V and 8 bases from J, with 15 bases in between. From germline, CDR1 is SNHLY and CDR2 FYNNEI. The CDR3 has 15 amino acids. The CDR3 coding sequence is TGTGCCAGCAGTGAATTAGGCCAGGGCAACGAAAAACTGTTTTTT. It specifies CASSELGQGNEKLFF.

The chain carries TRBV18 and TRBJ1-4; D uncertain. This CDR3 has 17 amino acids. Trimming stripped 1 base from V and 0 bases from J, with 12 bases between. Germline CDR1 KGHSH, CDR2 LQKENI. The CDR3 spells CASSPQIEDATNEKLFF. The CDR3 region has the DNA TGTGCCAGCTCACCACAAATAGAGGATGCAACTAATGAAAAACTGTTTTTT.

The V and J genes are TRBV7-9 and TRBJ1-5; TRBD1 aligns across 9 bases. The germline V gene encodes CDR1 SEHNR and CDR2 FQNEAQ (reference sequence). With V trimmed by 5 bases and J by 2 bases, 4 bases remained unmatched. CDR3 length: 15 amino acids. CDR3 loop: CASSEDRGRNQPQHF. DNA of the CDR3: TGTGCCAGCAGCGAGGACAGGGGCCGCAATCAGCCCCAGCATTTT.

V and J are TRBV4-3 and TRBJ1-4, with 8 positions matching TRBD1. The CDR3 runs 18 residues. The germline CDR1 and CDR2 sequences are LGHNA and YSLEER. V lost 0 bases to trimming and J lost 7 bases; unmatched junction nucleotides: 13. The CDR3 sequence: CASSQDQPGGALFEKLFF. CDR3 bases: TGCGCCAGCAGCCAAGATCAGCCAGGGGGCGCTTTGTTTGAAAAACTGTTTTTT.